A single T cell receptor (beta chain) is shown here with its context. The sample belongs to a study of cytomegalovirus exposure and HLA in healthy donors. Looked up from germline, CDR1 is MDHEN and CDR2 is SYDVKM. The V gene end was trimmed by 5 bases and the J gene end by 5 bases; junction bases not matched to a gene: 2. The CDR3 runs to 14 residues. Primers for the PCR totalled 60 Vbeta and 13 Jbeta. The protocol was immunoSEQ multiplex PCR, while the TCRdb copy is restricted to in-frame clones and leaves out a portion. This table holds more than 95,000 clones, 79% found once. The receptor's source is a man aged 25 to 40 in good health and CMV-seropositive. The specimen was PBMCs. The chain has TRBV28 and TRBJ2-2; TRBD1 agrees at 10 bases. CDR3 DNA: TGTGCCAGCAGTGCGGACAGGGGGACCGGGGAGCTGTTTTTT. Amino acids: CASSADRGTGELFF.